One and the same sample provided the 9 T cell receptor beta chains below, sequenced in a study of T cells in Graves' hyperthyroidism and ophthalmopathy. The source material, RNA transcripts, was used to amplify TCR beta CDR3 regions. A first-round RT-PCR of the TCR CDR3 used the HTBI primer set. TCRdb re-called the multiplex PCR reads with MiXCR, one entry per CDR3 protein. The sample has 450,000 to 600,000 distinct CDR3 sequences, about 20% seen once. Sequencing used blood. These receptors came from a man aged 40-49 years with Graves' ophthalmopathy.

This sequence joins TRBV25-1 and TRBJ2-5; 9 bases are shared with TRBD1. The germline CDR1 and CDR2 sequences are MGHDK and SYGVNS. The V gene end was trimmed by 5 bases and the J gene end by 5 bases; junction bases not matched to a gene: 3. The CDR3 spans 13 residues. The CDR3 bases are TGTGCCAGCAGTCTTACAGGGGGCGAGACCCAGTACTTC. This gives the protein CASSLTGGETQYF.

This clonotype was found a few times. The gene calls are TRBV11-2 and TRBJ1-1; D is unresolved. CDR1 and CDR2 (germline): SGHAT, FQNNGV. The V gene lost 5 bases and the J gene lost 4 bases, with 11 bases spanning the gap. The CDR3 length is 13 residues. The CDR3 region is CASSTQEGTEAFF. The CDR3 DNA reads TGTGCCAGCAGCACCCAAGAGGGCACTGAAGCTTTCTTT. Using reference TRBV11-2 and TRBJ1-1 for the parts outside the CDR3, the full variable domain is EAGVAQSPRYKIIEKRQSVAFWCNPISGHATLYWYQQILGQGPKLLIQFQNNGVVDDSQLPKDRFSAERLKGVDSTLKIQPAKLEDSAVYLCASSTQEGTEAFFGQGTRLTVV.

This clonotype showed up many times. The gene calls are TRBV18 and TRBJ1-1; D unresolved. Trimming removed 2 bases from V and 1 base from J, with 11 bases in between. CDR1 is KGHSH, CDR2 LQKENI, per germline. This CDR3 has 15 amino acids. CDR3 region: CASSPVPLRNTEAFF. As DNA, the CDR3 is TGTGCCAGCTCACCAGTCCCGCTGCGGAACACTGAAGCTTTCTTT.

V and J are TRBV30 and TRBJ1-5, with TRBD1 matching 10 bases. The junction had 6 bases not matched to a gene; V was cut back by 5 bases and J by 2 bases. Germline V gene sequence: CDR1 GTSNPN, CDR2 SVGIG (reference sequence). The CDR3 covers 15 residues. This chain's CDR3 is CAWGVGTGGNQPQHF. In nucleotides, the CDR3 is TGTGCCTGGGGCGTCGGGACAGGGGGCAATCAGCCCCAGCATTTT.

This chain joins TRBV20-1 and TRBJ2-3; 8 bases fit TRBD2. The CDR3 is 17 residues long. Per the germline V gene, CDR1 is DFQATT and CDR2 is SNEGSKA (reference sequence). The junction had 8 bases not matched to a gene; V was cut back by 0 bases and J by 0 bases. The CDR3 region is CSARDLTSAASTDTQYF. CDR3 bases: TGCAGTGCTAGAGATCTGACTAGCGCCGCTAGCACAGATACGCAGTATTTT.

This clonotype was seen at least ten times. The rearrangement uses TRBV12-3 or TRBV12-4 and TRBJ1-1; D might be TRBD1 (5 bases). V was clipped by 3 bases and J by 1 base, with 15 bases between them. This CDR3 region has 16 residues. CDR3 amino acids: CASSFGRRGSNTEAFF. The CDR3 DNA reads TGTGCCAGCAGTTTTGGTCGGCGGGGCTCGAACACTGAAGCTTTCTTT.

There are many counts of this clonotype. This chain joins TRBV28 and TRBJ2-7; D ambiguous. The CDR3 consists of 14 residues. Germline-derived CDR1 and CDR2 are MDHEN and SYDVKM. V lost 7 bases and J 2 bases, leaving 15 bases between the germline ends. The CDR3 is CASIRKGRPYEQYF. In DNA form, the CDR3 reads TGTGCCAGCATCCGGAAGGGAAGACCCTACGAGCAGTACTTC.

The chain joins TRBV9 to TRBJ2-3; 12 bases match TRBD2. With V trimmed by 2 bases and J by 2 bases, 9 bases remained unmatched. CDR3 length: 18 residues. CDR1 is SGDLS and CDR2 is YYNGEE in the germline V gene. The CDR3 region has the DNA TGTGCCAGCAGCGTTCCTAGCGGGAGGGGTTCGTTCACAGATACGCAGTATTTT. Translating it yields CASSVPSGRGSFTDTQYF.

This chain uses TRBV15 with TRBJ2-5; 7 bases match TRBD2. V was pared by 5 bases and J by 4 bases, with 4 bases of the junction left unmatched. This CDR3 is built from 13 residues. Germline V gives CDR1 LNHNV, CDR2 YYDKDF (reference sequence). CDR3 DNA sequence: TGTGCCACCAGCGGGATAGCGGGAGAGACCCAGTACTTC. Its protein product is CATSGIAGETQYF.